Listed below are T cell receptor beta chains from one sample, sequenced in a study of PD-L1 blockade in urothelial cancer. Here immunoSEQ multiplex PCR was the method, and the copy in TCRdb shows in-frame clones only, minus some. The table records 56,000 or so clones, about 86% of them present only once. The material sequenced was PBMCs, taken around atezolizumab (anti-PD-L1) treatment. Receptor source: a man aged 45-65 years with urothelial cancer. Both conserved end residues are part of each CDR3. A D gene is named only where the DNA matches it firmly. Rows give clone size only sometimes, using once, few, many, or a class for an expanded clone.

clone size: .
J gene: TRBJ2-3
V gene: TRBV4-1
D gene: .
CDR3 DNA: TGCGCCAGCAGCCAAGAATTTCGGCAGGGTTCGCAGTATTTT
CDR3 protein: CASSQEFRQGSQYF

clone size: .
J gene: TRBJ1-1
V gene: TRBV28
D gene: .
CDR3 DNA: TGTGCCAGCAGCCCCGCTCTCTGGGGGGACACTGAAGCTTTCTTT
CDR3 protein: CASSPALWGDTEAFF

clone size: .
J gene: TRBJ2-7
V gene: TRBV19
D gene: TRBD1
CDR3 DNA: TGTGCCAGTAGTGCAGGGGGAGTTTTCTACGAGCAGTACTTC
CDR3 protein: CASSAGGVFYEQYF

clone size: .
J gene: TRBJ1-6
V gene: TRBV28
D gene: .
CDR3 DNA: TGTGCCAGCACAAAGAGCGATTCACCCCTCCACTTT
CDR3 protein: CASTKSDSPLHF

clone size: .
J gene: TRBJ2-5
V gene: TRBV6-1
D gene: TRBD2
CDR3 DNA: TGTGCCAGCACGCGGGCTAGCGGTGTGGGAGAGACCCAGTACTTC
CDR3 protein: CASTRASGVGETQYF

clone size: .
J gene: TRBJ2-1
V gene: TRBV9
D gene: .
CDR3 DNA: TGTGCCAGCAGCGTAGATCAGATCAATGAGCAGTTCTTC
CDR3 protein: CASSVDQINEQFF

clone size: few
J gene: TRBJ2-2
V gene: TRBV5-5
D gene: TRBD1
CDR3 DNA: TGTGCCAGCAGCTGGGACAGGTCCCACGAGCTGTTTTTT
CDR3 protein: CASSWDRSHELFF

clone size: .
J gene: TRBJ2-2
V gene: TRBV11-3
D gene: .
CDR3 DNA: TGTGCCAGCAGCTTAGGAGGAGTCACCGGGGAGCTGTTTTTT
CDR3 protein: CASSLGGVTGELFF

clone size: .
J gene: TRBJ2-6
V gene: TRBV6-1
D gene: .
CDR3 DNA: TGTGCCAGCAGTGATACAGGTTACTCTGGGGCCAACGTCCTGACTTTC
CDR3 protein: CASSDTGYSGANVLTF

clone size: .
J gene: TRBJ2-7
V gene: TRBV10-3
D gene: .
CDR3 DNA: TGTGCCATCAGTACCGGGACAACATCGGAAGAGCAGTACTTC
CDR3 protein: CAISTGTTSEEQYF

clone size: .
J gene: TRBJ2-3
V gene: TRBV15
D gene: TRBD2
CDR3 DNA: TGTGCCACCAGCAGACTAGCGGGAGGGAGCACAGATACGCAGTATTTT
CDR3 protein: CATSRLAGGSTDTQYF

clone size: once
J gene: TRBJ2-3
V gene: TRBV2
D gene: .
CDR3 DNA: TGTGCCAGCAGTGAAGCGCTAGGGTCAAGGGGGGGGGTAACAGATACGCAGTATTTT
CDR3 protein: CASSEALGSRGGVTDTQYF

clone size: .
J gene: TRBJ2-2
V gene: TRBV12-2
D gene: .
CDR3 DNA: TGTGCAAGTCGCTTAGAATTGCGGGCCGGGAACACCGGGGAGCTGTTTTTT
CDR3 protein: CASRLELRAGNTGELFF

clone size: once
J gene: TRBJ2-3
V gene: TRBV19
D gene: .
CDR3 DNA: TGTGCCAGTAGTACCCCGATGGGCGGACTGGGTAGCACAGATACGCAGTATTTT
CDR3 protein: CASSTPMGGLGSTDTQYF

clone size: .
J gene: TRBJ1-2
V gene: TRBV19
D gene: .
CDR3 DNA: TGTGCCAGTAGTATCCTTACCAGGGATATCTATGGCTACACCTTC
CDR3 protein: CASSILTRDIYGYTF

clone size: .
J gene: TRBJ1-5
V gene: TRBV6-6
D gene: .
CDR3 DNA: TGTGCCAGCAGTTACCTCTTTAATCAGCCCCAGCATTTT
CDR3 protein: CASSYLFNQPQHF

clone size: .
J gene: TRBJ1-2
V gene: TRBV2
D gene: TRBD1
CDR3 DNA: TGTGCCAGCAGTGCGGACAGGGTCTATGGCTACACCTTC
CDR3 protein: CASSADRVYGYTF

clone size: .
J gene: TRBJ2-7
V gene: TRBV6-5
D gene: TRBD2
CDR3 DNA: TGTGCCAGCAGCTCCTCCGGGACTAACACCTACGAGCAGTACTTC
CDR3 protein: CASSSSGTNTYEQYF

clone size: .
J gene: TRBJ2-1
V gene: TRBV5-5
D gene: .
CDR3 DNA: TGTGCCAGCAGCTATGACAGAGTAACCTACAATGAGCAGTTCTTC
CDR3 protein: CASSYDRVTYNEQFF

clone size: .
J gene: TRBJ2-1
V gene: TRBV7-6
D gene: .
CDR3 DNA: TGTGCCAGCAGCCCCCTAGCCCAATACAATGAGCAGTTCTTC
CDR3 protein: CASSPLAQYNEQFF

clone size: .
J gene: TRBJ2-5
V gene: TRBV15
D gene: TRBD2
CDR3 DNA: TGTGCCACCAGCAGAGGGGGGACTAGCGGCCTCTGGGAGACCCAGTACTTC
CDR3 protein: CATSRGGTSGLWETQYF

clone size: .
J gene: TRBJ2-2
V gene: TRBV5-4
D gene: TRBD2
CDR3 DNA: TGTGCCAGCAGCGGATTTAGCGGGAGGGCCTCCGGGGAGCTGTTTTTT
CDR3 protein: CASSGFSGRASGELFF

clone size: .
J gene: TRBJ2-7
V gene: TRBV11-2
D gene: .
CDR3 DNA: TGTGCCAGCAGCTTAACTTACGAGCAGTACTTC
CDR3 protein: CASSLTYEQYF

clone size: .
J gene: TRBJ2-7
V gene: TRBV7-2
D gene: .
CDR3 DNA: TGTGCCAGCAGCTTGAGGACTACAACGAGCCACGAGCAGTACTTC
CDR3 protein: CASSLRTTTSHEQYF

clone size: .
J gene: TRBJ2-7
V gene: TRBV18
D gene: .
CDR3 DNA: TGTGCCAGCTCACCACCCTACGAATCCTACGAGCAGTACTTC
CDR3 protein: CASSPPYESYEQYF

clone size: .
J gene: TRBJ2-4
V gene: TRBV20-1
D gene: .
CDR3 DNA: TGCAGTGCTAAGCTAGGAAACATTCAGTACTTC
CDR3 protein: CSAKLGNIQYF

clone size: few
J gene: TRBJ2-1
V gene: TRBV10-1
D gene: .
CDR3 DNA: TGCGCCAGCAGTGAATCGGGAGAGAATGAGCAGTTCTTC
CDR3 protein: CASSESGENEQFF

clone size: .
J gene: TRBJ1-1
V gene: TRBV6-1
D gene: .
CDR3 DNA: TGTGCCAGCAGCCGGGGAGTAAGGACTGAAGCTTTCTTT
CDR3 protein: CASSRGVRTEAFF

clone size: once
J gene: TRBJ1-1
V gene: TRBV10-2
D gene: .
CDR3 DNA: .
CDR3 protein: CASSEFGPGGGTEAFF

clone size: .
J gene: TRBJ2-1
V gene: TRBV18
D gene: .
CDR3 DNA: TGTGCCAGCTCACCTCGCGGCAGAACCTACAATGAGCAGTTCTTC
CDR3 protein: CASSPRGRTYNEQFF

clone size: .
J gene: TRBJ1-2
V gene: TRBV9
D gene: .
CDR3 DNA: TGTGCCAGCAGCGTAGACCCCACAGGCAACTATGGCTACACCTTC
CDR3 protein: CASSVDPTGNYGYTF

clone size: .
J gene: TRBJ2-7
V gene: TRBV6-1
D gene: TRBD2
CDR3 DNA: TGTGCCAGTAAAGGCTTTCGCGGGGGATCCTACGAGCAGTACTTC
CDR3 protein: CASKGFRGGSYEQYF

clone size: .
J gene: TRBJ1-1
V gene: TRBV11-2
D gene: TRBD1
CDR3 DNA: TGTGCCAGCAGCCCGCGACAGGGTAGAACTGAAGCTTTCTTT
CDR3 protein: CASSPRQGRTEAFF

clone size: .
J gene: TRBJ1-2
V gene: TRBV6-5
D gene: TRBD1
CDR3 DNA: TGTGCCAGCAGTACCCGGACAGGGGTCGTCTATGGCTACACCTTC
CDR3 protein: CASSTRTGVVYGYTF

clone size: .
J gene: TRBJ2-1
V gene: TRBV28
D gene: TRBD1
CDR3 DNA: TGTGCCAGCAGTTTTTCCGACAGGGGGGGTGAGCAGTTCTTC
CDR3 protein: CASSFSDRGGEQFF

clone size: .
J gene: TRBJ1-6
V gene: TRBV27
D gene: TRBD1
CDR3 DNA: TGTGCCAGCACTATTACAGGGGTGGCTCTTGGTTCACCCCTCCACTTT
CDR3 protein: CASTITGVALGSPLHF

clone size: .
J gene: TRBJ2-3
V gene: TRBV28
D gene: TRBD1
CDR3 DNA: TGTGCCAGCAGTTTGTTACAGGGGGCGCGGACAGATACGCAGTATTTT
CDR3 protein: CASSLLQGARTDTQYF

clone size: .
J gene: TRBJ2-1
V gene: TRBV28
D gene: .
CDR3 DNA: TGTGCCAGCAGTTTACTCCCCGGGAAACGTTTAATTGAGCAGTTCTTC
CDR3 protein: CASSLLPGKRLIEQFF

clone size: .
J gene: TRBJ2-5
V gene: TRBV28
D gene: .
CDR3 DNA: TGTGCCAGCAGTTTACAGGCTCTAGAGACCCAGTACTTC
CDR3 protein: CASSLQALETQYF

clone size: .
J gene: TRBJ1-1
V gene: TRBV7-9
D gene: .
CDR3 DNA: TGTGCCAGCAGCCCCCAGGGGACGGGGATGAACACTGAAGCTTTCTTT
CDR3 protein: CASSPQGTGMNTEAFF

clone size: .
J gene: TRBJ2-7
V gene: TRBV2
D gene: TRBD1
CDR3 DNA: TGTGCCAGCAGGGGGGAACAGGGGGCTACCCACGAGCAGTACTTC
CDR3 protein: CASRGEQGATHEQYF

clone size: .
J gene: TRBJ2-5
V gene: TRBV5-1
D gene: .
CDR3 DNA: TGCGCCAGCAGCTATCTGGCTGCGGGCCGACAAGAGACCCAGTACTTC
CDR3 protein: CASSYLAAGRQETQYF

clone size: .
J gene: TRBJ1-3
V gene: TRBV5-1
D gene: .
CDR3 DNA: TGCGCCAGCAGCTTGGAGGGGTCTGGAAACACCATATATTTT
CDR3 protein: CASSLEGSGNTIYF

clone size: .
J gene: TRBJ2-3
V gene: TRBV5-1
D gene: TRBD2
CDR3 DNA: TGCGCCAGCAGCTCTAGCGGTAAGGGAGATACGCAGTATTTT
CDR3 protein: CASSSSGKGDTQYF

clone size: few
J gene: TRBJ2-7
V gene: TRBV19
D gene: .
CDR3 DNA: TGTGCCAGTGCGGGACGTCACGAGCAGTACTTC
CDR3 protein: CASAGRHEQYF

clone size: .
J gene: TRBJ2-3
V gene: TRBV6-1
D gene: TRBD2
CDR3 DNA: TGTGCCAGCAGCCGAACGGGGGGATTCACAGATACGCAGTATTTT
CDR3 protein: CASSRTGGFTDTQYF

clone size: once
J gene: TRBJ2-2
V gene: TRBV4-1
D gene: .
CDR3 DNA: TGCGCCAGCAGCCGACAGGCGAACACCGGGGAGCTGTTTTTT
CDR3 protein: CASSRQANTGELFF

clone size: few
J gene: TRBJ2-7
V gene: TRBV7-2
D gene: .
CDR3 DNA: TGTGCCAGCAGCTTCTCTCTCGGGTCGAGCTCCTACGAGCAGTACTTC
CDR3 protein: CASSFSLGSSSYEQYF

clone size: .
J gene: TRBJ2-3
V gene: TRBV5-1
D gene: .
CDR3 DNA: TGCGCCAGCAAAAAGGACAAATACACAGATACGCAGTATTTT
CDR3 protein: CASKKDKYTDTQYF

clone size: few
J gene: TRBJ2-7
V gene: TRBV2
D gene: .
CDR3 DNA: TGTGCCAGCATTCGAGCGGGCCCCTCCTACGAGCAGTACTTC
CDR3 protein: CASIRAGPSYEQYF

clone size: .
J gene: TRBJ2-7
V gene: TRBV7-8
D gene: .
CDR3 DNA: TGTGCCAGCAGCTTCGTAGCGGATAAAGGCGAGCAGTACTTC
CDR3 protein: CASSFVADKGEQYF

clone size: few
J gene: TRBJ1-1
V gene: TRBV5-1
D gene: .
CDR3 DNA: TGCGCCAGCAGCTTGGTCTGGGGCGGTGGGACTGAAGCTTTCTTT
CDR3 protein: CASSLVWGGGTEAFF

clone size: .
J gene: TRBJ2-1
V gene: TRBV6-5
D gene: TRBD1
CDR3 DNA: TGTGCCAGCAGTCGGGACAGCTCCTACAATGAGCAGTTCTTC
CDR3 protein: CASSRDSSYNEQFF

clone size: .
J gene: TRBJ2-5
V gene: TRBV25-1
D gene: TRBD1
CDR3 DNA: TGTGCCAGCAGTGATCGTGTCCTGATGACAGGGCGGGAGACCCAGTACTTC
CDR3 protein: CASSDRVLMTGRETQYF

clone size: .
J gene: TRBJ2-5
V gene: TRBV30
D gene: .
CDR3 DNA: TGTGCCTGGAGACCCATCGACAGGTACCAAGAGACCCAGTACTTC
CDR3 protein: CAWRPIDRYQETQYF

clone size: .
J gene: TRBJ2-3
V gene: TRBV2
D gene: TRBD2
CDR3 DNA: TGTGCCGGACGGACTAGCGGGAAAGATACGCAGTATTTT
CDR3 protein: CAGRTSGKDTQYF

clone size: .
J gene: TRBJ2-2
V gene: TRBV28
D gene: .
CDR3 DNA: TGTGCCAGCGGTCTTCAGGGAAGCGGGGAGCTGTTTTTT
CDR3 protein: CASGLQGSGELFF

clone size: .
J gene: TRBJ1-5
V gene: TRBV5-6
D gene: TRBD1
CDR3 DNA: TGTGCCAGCAGCTCACAGGGGGATCAGCCCCAGCATTTT
CDR3 protein: CASSSQGDQPQHF